The present T cell receptor beta chain was sequenced within a study of CD8+ T cells in alopecia areata. This clone was counted a few times. The CDR3 is made up of 17 amino acids. V was pared by 4 bases and J by 9 bases, with 15 bases of the junction left unmatched. CDR1 and CDR2 from the germline V gene are SEHNR and FQNEAQ (reference sequence). Investigators isolated RNA and reverse transcribed it into cDNA to act as the sequencing template. Clones were sequenced by immunoSEQ multiplex PCR, and TCRdb holds only the in-frame ones, with some missing. The sample includes roughly 140,000 clones, 40% to 60% of them seen just once.

This sequence was found in a human donor with alopecia areata. The starting material was CD8+ T cells sorted from blood, obtained at week 0. This chain uses TRBV7-9 with TRBJ2-4; 10 bases fit TRBD1. CDR3 coding DNA: TGTGCCAGCAGCTCTAGTGAGAGGGACAGGGGTGTTCGCATTCAGTACTTC. This translates into CASSSSERDRGVRIQYF. The full variable domain, its missing parts supplied by reference TRBV7-9 and TRBJ2-4, is DTGVSQNPRHKITKRGQNVTFRCDPISEHNRLYWYRQTLGQGPEFLTYFQNEAQLEKSRLLSDRFSAERPKGSFSTLEIQRTEQGDSAMYLCASSSSERDRGVRIQYFGAGTRLSVL.